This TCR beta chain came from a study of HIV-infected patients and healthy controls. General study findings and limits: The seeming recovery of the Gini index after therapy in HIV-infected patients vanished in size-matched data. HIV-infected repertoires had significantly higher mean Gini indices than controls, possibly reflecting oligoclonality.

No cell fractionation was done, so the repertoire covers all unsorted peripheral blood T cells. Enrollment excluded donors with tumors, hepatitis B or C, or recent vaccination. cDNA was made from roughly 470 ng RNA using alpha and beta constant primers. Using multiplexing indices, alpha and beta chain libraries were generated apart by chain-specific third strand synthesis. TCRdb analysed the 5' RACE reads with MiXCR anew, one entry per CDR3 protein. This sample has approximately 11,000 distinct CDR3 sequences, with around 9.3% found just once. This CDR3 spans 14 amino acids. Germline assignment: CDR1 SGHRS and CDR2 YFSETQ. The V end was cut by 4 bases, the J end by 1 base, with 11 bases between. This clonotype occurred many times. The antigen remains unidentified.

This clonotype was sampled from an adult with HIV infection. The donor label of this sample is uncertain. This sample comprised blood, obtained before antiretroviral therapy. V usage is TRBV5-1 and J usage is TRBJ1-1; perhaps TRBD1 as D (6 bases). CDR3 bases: TGCGCCAGCAGCCCGGGGGCCGGGAACACTGAAGCTTTCTTT. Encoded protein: CASSPGAGNTEAFF.